This passage covers 17 T cell receptor beta chains from one sample sequenced in a study of CD8 T cells in Susac syndrome. RNA in amounts of about 0.5 to 1 ug was reverse transcribed with random hexamers. TCRdb reprocessed the immunoSEQ multiplex PCR reads via MiXCR and lists one record per CDR3 protein. The sample has roughly 190,000 distinct CDR3 sequences, 75% to 95% seen once. The sequenced material came from CD4+ T cells from PBMCs. Receptors were obtained from a human donor with Susac syndrome.

The rearrangement uses TRBV5-1 and TRBJ1-1, with D maybe TRBD1 (6 bases). Trimming removed 4 bases from V and 0 bases from J, with 19 bases in between. This CDR3 has 17 residues. Germline loops: CDR1 SGHRS, CDR2 YFSETQ. The CDR3 bases are TGCGCCAGCAGCAGACAGGCGGCCGGAGTAGTGAACACTGAAGCTTTCTTT. Translation gives CASSRQAAGVVNTEAFF. The full variable domain, its missing parts supplied by reference TRBV5-1 and TRBJ1-1, is KAGVTQTPRYLIKTRGQQVTLSCSPISGHRSVSWYQQTPGQGLQFLFEYFSETQRNKGNFPGRFSGRQFSNSRSEMNVSTLELGDSALYLCASSRQAAGVVNTEAFFGQGTRLTVV.

The chain combines TRBV9 with TRBJ2-2; no clear D. CDR1 and CDR2 from the germline V gene are SGDLS and YYNGEE. CDR3 length: 14 residues. V was pared by 3 bases and J by 2 bases, with 8 bases between. The CDR3 coding sequence is TGTGCCAGCAGCGGGTCGGTAAACACCGGGGAGCTGTTTTTT. Its translation: CASSGSVNTGELFF.

The V call is TRBV20-1, the J call TRBJ1-1, with a tentative D call TRBD1 (6 bases). From germline, CDR1 is DFQATT and CDR2 SNEGSKA (reference sequence). The CDR3 loop spans 15 amino acids. Between the trimmed V and J ends, which lost 6 bases and 4 bases, there was a span of 21 bases. This CDR3 reads CSAPPPGAGGTEAFF. CDR3 nucleotide sequence: TGCAGTGCCCCCCCGCCGGGGGCCGGGGGCACTGAAGCTTTCTTT.

V and J are TRBV7-3 and TRBJ2-1, with 7 positions matching TRBD2. The CDR3 consists of 13 residues. The V segment lost 6 bases and the J segment 2 bases; nucleotides outside the gene matches: 1. From germline, CDR1 is SGHTA and CDR2 FQGTGA. The CDR3 loop is CASRGGTYNEQFF. CDR3 sequence (DNA): TGTGCCAGCAGGGGGGGGACCTACAATGAGCAGTTCTTC. The whole variable domain, remainder taken from reference TRBV7-3 and TRBJ2-1, is GAGVSQTPSNKVTEKGKYVELRCDPISGHTALYWYRQSLGQGPEFLIYFQGTGAADDSGLPNDRFFAVRPEGSVSTLKIQRTERGDSAVYLCASRGGTYNEQFFGPGTRLTVL.

This clonotype came up a few times. This chain connects TRBV11-2 to TRBJ2-1, with 10 bases fitting TRBD2. Germline V CDR1 and CDR2: SGHAT, FQNNGV. CDR3 size: 16 residues. V was clipped by 8 bases and J by 2 bases; unmatched bases: 9. CDR3 nucleotides: TGTGCCAGCCTGCAGTGGCTAGCGGGAGCCTACAATGAGCAGTTCTTC. Its translation: CASLQWLAGAYNEQFF.

The chain combines TRBV27 with TRBJ1-1, with D possibly being TRBD1 (6 bases). Trimming took 2 bases from V and 5 from J, leaving 9 bases between them. This CDR3 contains 13 residues. Per germline, CDR1 MNHEY and CDR2 SMNVEV (reference sequence). This chain's CDR3 is CASSLHRETEAFF. The CDR3 bases are TGTGCCAGCAGTTTACACAGGGAAACTGAAGCTTTCTTT.

The chain recombines TRBV3-1 with TRBJ1-3; D unresolved. The length of the CDR3 is 15 residues. Deletions cut 2 bases from V and 0 bases from J, with 8 bases between. Germline values: CDR1 LGHDT, CDR2 YNNKEL (reference sequence). The CDR3 sequence is CASSQTQNSGNTIYF. CDR3 coding DNA: TGTGCCAGCAGCCAAACACAGAACTCTGGAAACACCATATATTTT.

V is TRBV19 and J is TRBJ1-1; 9 nucleotides match TRBD1. V trimming: 4 bases; J trimming: 5 bases; junction bases outside the gene matches: 2. The CDR3 has 13 residues. CDR1 and CDR2 from the germline V gene are LNHDA and SQIVND (reference sequence). Here the CDR3 reads CASSRQGETEAFF. DNA for the CDR3: TGTGCCAGTAGTAGACAGGGGGAGACTGAAGCTTTCTTT.

The rearrangement uses TRBV4-2 and TRBJ2-3, with 13 positions matching TRBD2. Looked up from germline, CDR1 is LGHNA and CDR2 is YNFKEQ. Unmatched junction bases numbered 7, after V lost 6 bases and J lost 4 bases. The CDR3 runs 16 residues. DNA for the CDR3: TGTGCCAGCAGGAAGAGACTAGCGGGGGGCTCAGATACGCAGTATTTT. Amino acids: CASRKRLAGGSDTQYF.

The CDR3 protein is CASSKRDRSNSPLHF. The CDR3 region has the DNA TGTGCCAGCAGTAAACGGGACAGGTCTAATTCACCCCTCCACTTT. The chain uses TRBV12-3 or TRBV12-4 and TRBJ1-6, with 8 bases fitting TRBD1. The CDR3 has 15 residues. The ends lost 5 bases at V and 6 bases at J; junction bases unmatched: 6.

This chain links TRBV9 with TRBJ2-1; no definite D call. In germline, CDR1 is SGDLS, CDR2 YYNGEE. The V end was cut by 3 bases, the J end by 10 bases, with 11 bases between. This CDR3 has 12 residues. The CDR3 DNA sequence: TGTGCCAGCAGCGAGTTTATGGGGGAGCAGTTCTTC. Its translation: CASSEFMGEQFF. The whole variable domain, filled in from reference TRBV9 and TRBJ2-1, reads DSGVTQTPKHLITATGQRVTLRCSPRSGDLSVYWYQQSLDQGLQFLIQYYNGEERAKGNILERFSAQQFPDLHSELNLSSLELGDSALYFCASSEFMGEQFFGPGTRLTVL.

The V call is TRBV25-1, the J call TRBJ2-3; 9 bases align to TRBD1. The V and J ends lost 1 base and 5 bases, in that order; junction bases with no gene match: 7. This CDR3 has 16 amino acids. Per germline, CDR1 MGHDK and CDR2 SYGVNS. In nucleotides, the CDR3 is TGTGCCAGCAGTGAATCGGGGGACAGGGTGAGAGATACGCAGTATTTT. It yields the protein CASSESGDRVRDTQYF.

The chain combines TRBV20-1 with TRBJ1-5, with 7 bases identical to TRBD1. Trimming at V came to 6 bases and at J to 1 base, leaving 3 bases not matched to a gene. The CDR3 totals 13 residues. The germline CDR1 and CDR2 sequences are DFQATT and SNEGSKA (reference sequence). CDR3 nucleotide sequence: TGCAGTGCCCTGACAGGGAGCAATCAGCCCCAGCATTTT. Translation gives CSALTGSNQPQHF.

This clonotype was detected a few times. This chain joins TRBV5-1 and TRBJ2-5; D gene uncertain. V was trimmed by 4 bases and J by 4 bases, leaving 2 bases between them. The CDR3 loop spans 10 amino acids. Germline CDR1 SGHRS, CDR2 YFSETQ. The CDR3 sequence: CASSGETQYF. The CDR3 DNA reads as TGCGCCAGCAGCGGAGAGACCCAGTACTTC.

This clonotype was counted a few times. V and J are TRBV20-1 and TRBJ2-6; D is perhaps TRBD2 (7 bases). Deletions cut 3 bases from V and 0 bases from J, with 9 bases between. The CDR3 is 15 residues long. Per germline, CDR1 DFQATT and CDR2 SNEGSKA (reference sequence). DNA for the CDR3: TGCAGTGCTAGTAGGGGGGGCTCTGGGGCCAACGTCCTGACTTTC. This codes for CSASRGGSGANVLTF.

V is TRBV20-1 and J is TRBJ2-1, with 13 bases matching TRBD2. Germline lookup yields CDR1 DFQATT and CDR2 SNEGSKA (reference sequence). The CDR3 runs 15 residues. Losses at the gene ends were 5 bases for V and 5 bases for J; bases not matched to a gene: 6. The CDR3 here is CSAPKLAGGDNEQFF. The CDR3 DNA follows: TGCAGTGCTCCGAAACTAGCGGGAGGGGACAATGAGCAGTTCTTC.

This sequence joins TRBV7-9 and TRBJ2-7, with 7 nucleotides matching TRBD1. Per the germline V gene, CDR1 is SEHNR and CDR2 is FQNEAQ (reference sequence). This CDR3 spans 14 amino acids. The J segment lost 2 bases and the V segment lost 5 bases, leaving 6 bases of the junction unmatched. DNA of the CDR3: TGTGCCAGCAGCGAAGAGGACAGGCCCTACGAGCAGTACTTC. This gives the protein CASSEEDRPYEQYF.